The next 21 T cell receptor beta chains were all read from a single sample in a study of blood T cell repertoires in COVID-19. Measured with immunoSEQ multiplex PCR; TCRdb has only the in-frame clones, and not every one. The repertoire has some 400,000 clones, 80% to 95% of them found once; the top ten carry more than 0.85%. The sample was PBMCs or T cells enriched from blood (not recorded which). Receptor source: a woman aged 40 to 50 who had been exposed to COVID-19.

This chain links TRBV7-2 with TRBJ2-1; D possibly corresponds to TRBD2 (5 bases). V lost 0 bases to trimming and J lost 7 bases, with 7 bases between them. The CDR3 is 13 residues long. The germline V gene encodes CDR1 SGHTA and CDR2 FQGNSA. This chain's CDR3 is CASSLARGNEQFF. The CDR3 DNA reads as TGTGCCAGCAGCTTAGCGCGAGGGAATGAGCAGTTCTTC.

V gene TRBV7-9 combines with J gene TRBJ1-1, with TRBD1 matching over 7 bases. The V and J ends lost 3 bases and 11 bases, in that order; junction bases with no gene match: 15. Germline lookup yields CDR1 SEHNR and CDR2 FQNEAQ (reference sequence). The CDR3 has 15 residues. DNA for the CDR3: TGTGCCAGCAGCTTCTGGATAGGACAGGACAGTGGTGCTTTCTTT. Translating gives CASSFWIGQDSGAFF. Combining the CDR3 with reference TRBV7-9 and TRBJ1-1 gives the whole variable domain DTGVSQNPRHKITKRGQNVTFRCDPISEHNRLYWYRQTLGQGPEFLTYFQNEAQLEKSRLLSDRFSAERPKGSFSTLEIQRTEQGDSAMYLCASSFWIGQDSGAFFGQGTRLTVV.

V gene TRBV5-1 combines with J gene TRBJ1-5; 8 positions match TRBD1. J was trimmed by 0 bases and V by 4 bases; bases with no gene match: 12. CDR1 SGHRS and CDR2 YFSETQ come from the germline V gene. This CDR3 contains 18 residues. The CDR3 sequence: CASSPGDRGLYSNQPQHF. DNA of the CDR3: TGCGCCAGCAGCCCTGGAGACAGGGGCTTATATAGCAATCAGCCCCAGCATTTT. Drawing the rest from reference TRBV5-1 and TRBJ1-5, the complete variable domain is KAGVTQTPRYLIKTRGQQVTLSCSPISGHRSVSWYQQTPGQGLQFLFEYFSETQRNKGNFPGRFSGRQFSNSRSEMNVSTLELGDSALYLCASSPGDRGLYSNQPQHFGDGTRLSIL.

CDR3 region: CASSRDSLSYNEQFF. As DNA, the CDR3 is TGTGCCAGCAGTCGAGACTCCCTCTCCTACAATGAGCAGTTCTTC. The chain joins TRBV6-5 to TRBJ2-1, with D uncertain. The V gene's germline CDR1 is MNHEY and CDR2 SVGAGI. The CDR3 covers 15 residues. With 5 bases removed from V and 0 bases from J, the gap between germline ends came to 11 bases.

The DNA of the CDR3 is TGTGCCAGCAGCCAACGGGCAGGGCCCAATGAGCAGTTCTTC. Translated: CASSQRAGPNEQFF. The chain has TRBV3-1 (or the pseudogene TRBV3-2) and TRBJ2-1; possible D gene TRBD1, 5 bases. The germline V gene encodes CDR1 LGHDT and CDR2 YNNKEL (reference sequence). This CDR3 is built from 14 residues. V lost 2 bases to trimming and J lost 6 bases, with 11 bases between them.

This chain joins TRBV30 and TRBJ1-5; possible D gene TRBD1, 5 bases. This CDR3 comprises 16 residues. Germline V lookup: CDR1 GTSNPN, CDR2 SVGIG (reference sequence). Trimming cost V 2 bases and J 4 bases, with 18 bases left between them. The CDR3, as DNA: TGTGCCTGGAGTCCCCAGAGGGGCGGGGGTAATCAGCCCCAGCATTTT. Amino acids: CAWSPQRGGGNQPQHF.

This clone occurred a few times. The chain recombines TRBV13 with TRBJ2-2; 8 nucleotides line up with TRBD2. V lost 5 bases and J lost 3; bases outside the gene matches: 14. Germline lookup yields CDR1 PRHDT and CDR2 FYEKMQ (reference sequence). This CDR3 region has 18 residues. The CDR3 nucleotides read TGTGCCAGCAGCATTAATACGGGGGGGTCTCGACACACCGGGGAGCTGTTTTTT. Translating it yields CASSINTGGSRHTGELFF.

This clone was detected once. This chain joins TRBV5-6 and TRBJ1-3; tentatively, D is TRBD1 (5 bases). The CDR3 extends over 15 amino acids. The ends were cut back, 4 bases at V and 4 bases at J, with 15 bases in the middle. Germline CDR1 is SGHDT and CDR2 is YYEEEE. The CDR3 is CASSPTVISGNTIYF. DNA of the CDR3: TGTGCCAGCAGCCCGACAGTGATATCCGGAAACACCATATATTTT.

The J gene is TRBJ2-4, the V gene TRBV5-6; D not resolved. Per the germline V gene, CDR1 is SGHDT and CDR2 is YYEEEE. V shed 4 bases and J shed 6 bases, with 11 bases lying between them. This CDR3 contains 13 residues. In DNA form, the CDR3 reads TGTGCCAGCAGCGCACTTCATGGAAACATTCAGTACTTC. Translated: CASSALHGNIQYF.

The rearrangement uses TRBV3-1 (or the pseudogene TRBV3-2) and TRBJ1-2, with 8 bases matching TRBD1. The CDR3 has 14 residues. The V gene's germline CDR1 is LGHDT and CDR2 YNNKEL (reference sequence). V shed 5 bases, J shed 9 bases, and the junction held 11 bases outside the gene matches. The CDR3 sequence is CASSLWTGRSSYTF. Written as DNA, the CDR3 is TGTGCCAGCAGCTTGTGGACAGGGCGAAGTAGCTACACCTTC.

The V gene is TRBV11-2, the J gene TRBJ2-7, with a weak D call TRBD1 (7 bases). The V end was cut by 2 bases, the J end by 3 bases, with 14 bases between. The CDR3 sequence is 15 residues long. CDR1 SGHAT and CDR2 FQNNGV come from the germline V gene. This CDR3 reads CASSLIQGGIYEQYF. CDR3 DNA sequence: TGTGCCAGCAGCTTAATCCAGGGGGGTATCTACGAGCAGTACTTC.

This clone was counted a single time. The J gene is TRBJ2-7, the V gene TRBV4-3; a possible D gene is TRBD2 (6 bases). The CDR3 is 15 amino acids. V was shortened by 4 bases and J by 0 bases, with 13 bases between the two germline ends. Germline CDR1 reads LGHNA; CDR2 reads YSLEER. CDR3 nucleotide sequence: TGCGCCAGCAGCCTTCGGGACTCGAGCTCCTACGAGCAGTACTTC. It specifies CASSLRDSSSYEQYF.

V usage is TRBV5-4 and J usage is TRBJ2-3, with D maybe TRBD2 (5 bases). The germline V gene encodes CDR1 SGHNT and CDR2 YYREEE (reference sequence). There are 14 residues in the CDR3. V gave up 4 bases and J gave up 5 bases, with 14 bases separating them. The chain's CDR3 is CASSPRAEGDTQYF. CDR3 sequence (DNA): TGTGCCAGCAGCCCCCGGGCCGAGGGAGATACGCAGTATTTT.

The CDR3 region has the DNA TGTGCCAGCAGTCAAATGAGGGGGCGCAAGGAATCACCCCTCCACTTT. It encodes CASSQMRGRKESPLHF. The chain links TRBV21-1 to TRBJ1-6; the table's TRBD1 call for D was not verified on the DNA. TRBV21-1 is described as a pseudogene. The CDR3 has 16 residues.

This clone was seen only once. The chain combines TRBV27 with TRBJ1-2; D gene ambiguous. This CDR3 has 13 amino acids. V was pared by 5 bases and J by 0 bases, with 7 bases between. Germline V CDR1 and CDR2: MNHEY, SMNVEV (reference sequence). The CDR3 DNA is TGTGCCAGCAGTCTCCAGTCTAACTATGGCTACACCTTC. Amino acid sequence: CASSLQSNYGYTF.

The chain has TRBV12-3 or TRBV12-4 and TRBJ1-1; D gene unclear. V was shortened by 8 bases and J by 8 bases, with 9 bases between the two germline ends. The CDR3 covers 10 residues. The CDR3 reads CASQKNEAFF. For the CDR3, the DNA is TGTGCCAGCCAGAAAAACGAAGCTTTCTTT.

CDR3 DNA: TGCGCCAGCAGTCGCGGGCAGGGGTCCTACGAGCAGTACTTC. The encoded protein is CASSRGQGSYEQYF. This chain joins TRBV10-1 and TRBJ2-7; possible D gene TRBD1, 6 bases. This CDR3 contains 14 residues. Germline CDR1 and CDR2: WNHNN and SYGVQD (reference sequence). Trimming removed 5 bases from V and 1 base from J, with 12 bases in between.

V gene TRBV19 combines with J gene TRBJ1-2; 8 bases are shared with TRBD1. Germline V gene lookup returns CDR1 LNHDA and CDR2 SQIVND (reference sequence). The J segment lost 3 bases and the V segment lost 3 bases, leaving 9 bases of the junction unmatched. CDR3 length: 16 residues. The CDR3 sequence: CASSISGRGRDYGYTF. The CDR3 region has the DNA TGTGCCAGTAGTATCAGTGGCAGGGGGCGAGACTATGGCTACACCTTC.

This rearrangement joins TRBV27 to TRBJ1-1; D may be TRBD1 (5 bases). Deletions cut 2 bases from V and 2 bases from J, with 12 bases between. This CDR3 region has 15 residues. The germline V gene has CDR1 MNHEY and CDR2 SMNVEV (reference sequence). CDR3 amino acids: CASSLGRGVNTEAFF. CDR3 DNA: TGTGCCAGCAGTTTAGGCCGGGGGGTAAACACTGAAGCTTTCTTT.

The CDR3 region has the DNA TGTGCCAGCAGCCAAGTTTGGCTAGCGGGGAACACCGGGGAGCTGTTTTTT. The encoded protein is CASSQVWLAGNTGELFF. The J gene is TRBJ2-2, the V gene TRBV14; 8 nucleotides line up with TRBD2. V lost 1 base, J lost 1 base, and 5 bases stayed unmatched. Germline loops: CDR1 SGHDN, CDR2 FVKESK. This CDR3 is 17 amino acids long. Looking up the rest from reference TRBV14 and TRBJ2-2 gives the full variable domain: EAGVTQFPSHSVIEKGQTVTLRCDPISGHDNLYWYRRVMGKEIKFLLHFVKESKQDESGMPNNRFLAERTGGTYSTLKVQPAELEDSGVYFCASSQVWLAGNTGELFFGEGSRLTVL.

In nucleotides, the CDR3 is TGTGCCAGCAGCTTAGAAGTTGCAGCGGCTACCCTCTCTGCGAGCTACACCTTC. Translation gives CASSLEVAAATLSASYTF. The chain joins TRBV7-2 to TRBJ1-2; D remains ambiguous. This CDR3 comprises 18 residues. The V and J ends lost 1 base and 9 bases respectively, with 27 bases between them. Germline V gene sequence: CDR1 SGHTA, CDR2 FQGNSA.